A selection of T cell receptor beta chains follows, all from one sample in a study of cytomegalovirus exposure and HLA in healthy donors. Sequencing was performed with immunoSEQ multiplex PCR; in TCRdb, only in-frame clones are kept and a portion is missing. The sample contains 250,000 to 400,000 clones, roughly 86% of which appear only once. The specimen sequenced was PBMCs. The receptors originated from a man aged 30-40 years in good health and CMV-seronegative. Both conserved end residues are part of each CDR3. Fields, in order: D gene, V gene, J gene, clone size, CDR3 protein, CDR3 DNA. The D gene is left open where the match is weak. Where a row states a size, it is once, few, many or the class of an expanded clone; other rows omit it.

D: .
V: TRBV5-1
J: TRBJ1-6
size: once
CDR3: CASRSPGESPLHF
DNA: TGCGCCAGCAGATCTCCAGGGGAATCACCCCTCCACTTT

D: TRBD2
V: TRBV7-8
J: TRBJ2-3
size: .
CDR3: CASSRRGERGTQYF
DNA: TGTGCCAGCAGCAGGCGGGGGGAAAGGGGAACGCAGTATTTT

D: TRBD1
V: TRBV7-6
J: TRBJ1-1
size: .
CDR3: CASSLVQGRTTEAFF
DNA: TGTGCCAGCAGCTTAGTACAGGGGAGGACCACTGAAGCTTTCTTT

D: TRBD1
V: TRBV7-9
J: TRBJ2-7
size: .
CDR3: CASSLVGTASYEQYF
DNA: TGTGCCAGCAGCTTAGTGGGGACAGCCTCCTACGAGCAGTACTTC

D: TRBD1
V: TRBV5-1
J: TRBJ1-1
size: .
CDR3: CASSRGQGNTEAFF
DNA: TGCGCCAGCAGTAGAGGACAGGGGAACACTGAAGCTTTCTTT

D: TRBD1
V: TRBV2
J: TRBJ1-4
size: .
CDR3: CASSELGQGDEKLFF
DNA: TGTGCCAGCAGTGAGTTGGGACAGGGTGATGAAAAACTGTTTTTT

D: .
V: TRBV7-9
J: TRBJ1-2
size: .
CDR3: CASSLGVGRGGYTF
DNA: TGTGCCAGCAGCTTAGGGGTGGGGCGCGGTGGCTACACCTTC

D: .
V: TRBV2
J: TRBJ2-6
size: .
CDR3: CASRGPGQLTSGANVLTF
DNA: TGTGCCAGCAGGGGCCCGGGACAATTAACCTCTGGGGCCAACGTCCTGACTTTC

D: TRBD2
V: TRBV2
J: TRBJ2-3
size: .
CDR3: CASSTRTSGGTSTDTQYF
DNA: TGTGCCAGCAGTACTAGGACTAGCGGGGGGACTAGCACAGATACGCAGTATTTT

D: TRBD2
V: TRBV9
J: TRBJ2-3
size: .
CDR3: CASSVGPSGDDTQYF
DNA: TGTGCCAGCAGCGTAGGTCCTAGCGGGGACGATACGCAGTATTTT

D: TRBD2
V: TRBV5-1
J: TRBJ2-3
size: .
CDR3: CASSLALAGGGADTQYF
DNA: TGCGCCAGCAGCTTGGCTCTAGCGGGGGGCGGAGCAGATACGCAGTATTTT

D: .
V: TRBV7-9
J: TRBJ2-7
size: few
CDR3: CASSFYSSYEQYF
DNA: TGTGCCAGCAGCTTCTACAGTTCCTACGAGCAGTACTTC

D: TRBD2
V: TRBV10-3
J: TRBJ2-1
size: once
CDR3: CAISGDPTSGGMHAYNEQFF
DNA: TGTGCCATCAGTGGGGATCCGACTAGCGGGGGAATGCATGCCTACAATGAGCAGTTCTTC

D: .
V: TRBV28
J: TRBJ1-5
size: .
CDR3: CASSMGGDNQPQHF
DNA: TGTGCCAGCAGTATGGGCGGGGACAATCAGCCCCAGCATTTT

D: .
V: TRBV7-8
J: TRBJ1-2
size: .
CDR3: CASSLGSGREVNYGYTF
DNA: TGTGCCAGCAGCTTAGGATCGGGGCGGGAGGTTAACTATGGCTACACCTTC

D: TRBD1
V: TRBV4-3
J: TRBJ1-1
size: .
CDR3: CASSPDRGNTEAFF
DNA: TGCGCCAGCAGCCCAGACAGGGGGAACACTGAAGCTTTCTTT

D: TRBD2
V: TRBV9
J: TRBJ2-1
size: .
CDR3: CASSVTSGAYNEQFF
DNA: TGTGCCAGCAGCGTTACTAGCGGGGCCTACAATGAGCAGTTCTTC

D: .
V: TRBV6-1
J: TRBJ1-3
size: .
CDR3: CASSAGSGNTIYF
DNA: TGTGCCAGCAGTGCAGGGTCTGGAAACACCATATATTTT

D: TRBD1
V: TRBV2
J: TRBJ1-6
size: .
CDR3: CASSTFRGTGESPLHF
DNA: TGTGCCAGCAGCACCTTCAGGGGGACGGGGGAATCACCCCTCCACTTT

D: .
V: TRBV11-2
J: TRBJ2-5
size: .
CDR3: CASQTGHGRVETQYF
DNA: TGTGCCAGCCAAACCGGGCATGGGAGAGTGGAGACCCAGTACTTC

D: .
V: TRBV4-1
J: TRBJ2-7
size: once
CDR3: CASSQDRAGSSYEQYF
DNA: TGCGCCAGCAGCCAAGATAGGGCGGGTAGCTCCTACGAGCAGTACTTC

D: TRBD1
V: TRBV6-1
J: TRBJ1-1
size: .
CDR3: CASSSQTGGNTEAFF
DNA: TGTGCCAGCAGCTCCCAGACAGGGGGTAACACTGAAGCTTTCTTT

D: .
V: TRBV4-3
J: TRBJ2-1
size: few
CDR3: CASSASGSYNEQFF
DNA: TGCGCCAGCAGCGCCAGCGGCTCCTACAATGAGCAGTTCTTC

D: .
V: TRBV19
J: TRBJ1-6
size: .
CDR3: CASSMPLIRGALHF
DNA: TGTGCCAGTAGTATGCCCCTTATCCGAGGAGCCCTCCACTTT

D: .
V: TRBV5-6
J: TRBJ1-2
size: once
CDR3: CASSLRVPSRGYGYTF
DNA: TGTGCCAGCAGCTTGCGAGTCCCATCCCGGGGCTATGGCTACACCTTC

D: .
V: TRBV11-1
J: TRBJ1-6
size: .
CDR3: CASSATGSSYNSPLHF
DNA: TGTGCCAGCAGCGCCACAGGGAGCTCCTATAATTCACCCCTCCACTTT

D: .
V: TRBV9
J: TRBJ1-4
size: once
CDR3: CASSPRGKFNEKLFF
DNA: TGTGCCAGCAGCCCGAGGGGGAAATTTAATGAAAAACTGTTTTTT

D: .
V: TRBV11-2
J: TRBJ1-3
size: .
CDR3: CASSIQGSGNTIYF
DNA: TGTGCCAGCAGCATCCAGGGATCTGGAAACACCATATATTTT

D: .
V: TRBV15
J: TRBJ1-2
size: .
CDR3: CATAEDGNYGYTF
DNA: TGTGCCACCGCCGAAGACGGGAACTATGGCTACACCTTC

D: .
V: TRBV6-1
J: TRBJ2-2
size: .
CDR3: CASRTGHLTGELFF
DNA: TGTGCCAGCAGGACGGGACATCTCACCGGGGAGCTGTTTTTT

D: TRBD1
V: TRBV5-4
J: TRBJ1-2
size: .
CDR3: CASSREQGAFSYGYTF
DNA: TGTGCCAGCAGCAGGGAACAGGGGGCATTTTCCTATGGCTACACCTTC

D: .
V: TRBV11-2
J: TRBJ2-3
size: .
CDR3: CASSLDGRGTQYF
DNA: TGTGCCAGCAGCTTAGATGGGAGAGGGACGCAGTATTTT

D: TRBD1
V: TRBV5-8
J: TRBJ2-1
size: few
CDR3: CASSFGQVRDNEQFF
DNA: TGTGCCAGCAGCTTCGGACAGGTCCGGGACAATGAGCAGTTCTTC

D: TRBD2
V: TRBV11-2
J: TRBJ2-5
size: .
CDR3: CASSLTYGGGETQYF
DNA: TGTGCCAGCAGCTTAACCTACGGCGGGGGGGAGACCCAGTACTTC

D: .
V: TRBV15
J: TRBJ1-6
size: .
CDR3: CATSRDSEGNSPLHF
DNA: TGTGCCACCAGCAGAGATAGCGAGGGCAATTCACCCCTCCACTTT

D: .
V: TRBV29-1
J: TRBJ1-1
size: .
CDR3: CSATPRLANTEAFF
DNA: TGCAGCGCTACCCCGAGGTTAGCCAACACTGAAGCTTTCTTT

D: .
V: TRBV5-1
J: TRBJ1-1
size: .
CDR3: CASSLNLGRTTEAFF
DNA: TGCGCCAGCAGCCTGAACCTAGGACGGACAACTGAAGCTTTCTTT

D: .
V: TRBV4-3
J: TRBJ1-1
size: .
CDR3: CASSQLGGNTEAFF
DNA: TGCGCCAGCAGCCAATTAGGGGGGAACACTGAAGCTTTCTTT

D: TRBD1
V: TRBV7-9
J: TRBJ1-6
size: .
CDR3: CASRSDRVDSPLHF
DNA: TGTGCCAGCAGGTCCGACAGGGTAGATTCACCCCTCCACTTT

D: TRBD2
V: TRBV7-6
J: TRBJ2-5
size: .
CDR3: CASTKGVLAGIETQYF
DNA: TGTGCCAGCACCAAGGGGGTACTAGCGGGGATCGAGACCCAGTACTTC